This T cell receptor beta chain came from a study of control samples from healthy donors and cancer patients. This CDR3 contains 15 residues. Trimming took off 0 bases at V and 0 bases at J, with 7 bases between the two ends. Germline CDR1 is SGHDT and CDR2 is YYEEEE. Generated by immunoSEQ multiplex PCR, the TCRdb table keeps only in-frame clones and is missing some. Its table records 150,000 to 200,000 clones. Sequenced material: blood. This sequence was found in a woman younger than 45 in good health. This chain uses TRBV5-6 with TRBJ1-5; no clear D gene. The CDR3 DNA follows: TGTGCCAGCAGCTTGGGCCAACTTAGCAATCAGCCCCAGCATTTT. It is translated as CASSLGQLSNQPQHF.